The T cell receptor (beta chain) under discussion was sequenced for a study of T cells in Graves' hyperthyroidism and ophthalmopathy. TCR beta CDR3 regions were amplified from RNA transcripts. The HTBI primer set served for first-round RT-PCR of the TCR CDR3. TCRdb fed the multiplex PCR reads into MiXCR, producing one record per CDR3 protein. Of a few hundred thousand distinct CDR3 sequences listed, 17% were seen once; the top ten hold roughly a sixth. Many counts were recorded for this clonotype. The antigen remains unidentified. Uncontrolled infection, other autoimmune disease, pregnancy or lactation disqualified patients from enrolment. Each diagnosis drew on symptoms, thyroxine, TRAb, thyroid ultrasound and orbital computed tomography findings. V gave up 7 bases and J gave up 0 bases, with 12 bases separating them. The length of the CDR3 is 14 residues. Germline assignment: CDR1 SNHLY and CDR2 FYNNEI.

General study findings and limits: The model anticipated ophthalmopathy a median about six months pre-onset. Stable hyperthyroidism was told apart from ophthalmopathy by a model built on 13 V-J features.

Sequencing was performed on blood. The receptor was derived from a woman aged 18-29 years with Graves' ophthalmopathy. The chain links TRBV2 to TRBJ1-1; D is uncertain. CDR3 loop: CASTLTGMNTEAFF. The CDR3 region has the DNA TGTGCCAGCACTTTGACTGGGATGAACACTGAAGCTTTCTTT.